This TCR beta chain was sequenced during a study of early T cells in non-severe SARS-CoV-2 infection. Trimming at V came to 4 bases and at J to 9 bases, leaving 14 bases not matched to a gene. The germline V gene has CDR1 LNHDA and CDR2 SQIVND (reference sequence). This CDR3 is built from 16 residues. This clonotype was seen at least ten times. Its target is not known. As part of library construction, unique molecular identifiers were attached to individual cDNA molecules. TCRdb ran MiXCR on the 5' RACE reads and lists one entry per CDR3 protein. The sample has tens of thousands of distinct CDR3 sequences; around 5% are singletons. Findings of the study overall: Matching against VDJdb likely underestimated virus-specific expansions, favoring anti-spike CD8.

The TCR was taken from an adult who was a healthcare worker with PCR-confirmed SARS-CoV-2 infection or an uninfected control (not recorded which). The chain has TRBV19 and TRBJ2-1; TRBD2 agrees at 8 bases. The specimen sequenced was whole blood. The CDR3 sequence is CASSTLSSGSGGEQFF. CDR3 nucleotide sequence: TGTGCCAGTAGTACCCTATCGAGCGGGAGCGGAGGTGAGCAGTTCTTC. The full variable domain, its missing parts supplied by reference TRBV19 and TRBJ2-1, is DGGITQSPKYLFRKEGQNVTLSCEQNLNHDAMYWYRQDPGQGLRLIYYSQIVNDFQKGDIAEGYSVSREKKESFPLTVTSAQKNPTAFYLCASSTLSSGSGGEQFFGPGTRLTVL.